This TCR beta chain is from a study of shared clonotypes between healthy human individuals. This clone was observed a single time. Original analysis: ImmunoSEQ output held junction-only sequences without quality scores, so filtering differed. TCRdb's copy holds only in-frame clones and misses some; the assay was immunoSEQ multiplex PCR. V, J and clone size are taken as reported in that table, and D and trimming were inferred from the DNA itself. The table shows a few hundred thousand clones, with around 72% occurring only once. The sequencing sample was made of memory CD4+ T cells sorted from blood. This sample's subset: CD45RA-negative fraction. This receptor was taken from a man aged 25 to 45 in good health.

The CDR3 loop is CASRALSGGYNEQFF. CDR3 DNA: TGTGCCAGCAGAGCCCTTAGCGGGGGATACAATGAGCAGTTCTTC. The chain carries TRBV7-2 and TRBJ2-1; 9 nucleotides agree with TRBD2. With V trimmed by 6 bases and J by 4 bases, 7 bases remained unmatched. Germline V gives CDR1 SGHTA, CDR2 FQGNSA. There are 15 residues in the CDR3.